Following are 20 T cell receptor beta chains from one sample sequenced in a study of blood T cell repertoires in COVID-19. Data came from immunoSEQ multiplex PCR; TCRdb stores just in-frame clones and leaves some out. The table lists 52,000 or so clones, around 79% of them singletons, with roughly 5% in the top ten. The sequencing input was peripheral blood. These receptor sequences come from a human donor in a cohort sampled during active COVID-19.

The rearrangement joins TRBV7-9 to TRBJ2-7; the D gene is possibly TRBD1 (6 bases). V lost 4 bases, J lost 2 bases, and 18 bases lay in between. This CDR3 has 16 amino acids. CDR1 is SEHNR, CDR2 FQNEAQ, per germline (reference sequence). In DNA form, the CDR3 reads TGTGCCAGCAGCTCGTCCCTTGAGACAGGAGCCTACGAGCAGTACTTC. Translating gives CASSSSLETGAYEQYF.

This clone has only a few counts. The chain employs TRBV27 and TRBJ1-5; D remains ambiguous. The ends were cut back, 1 base at V and 0 bases at J, with 10 bases in the middle. The germline V gene has CDR1 MNHEY and CDR2 SMNVEV (reference sequence). CDR3 length: 16 amino acids. CDR3 region: CASSLWAGDSNQPQHF. CDR3 sequence (DNA): TGTGCCAGCAGTTTATGGGCAGGCGATAGCAATCAGCCCCAGCATTTT.

The V and J genes are TRBV28 and TRBJ2-1, with 10 bases fitting TRBD2. The V and J ends lost 6 bases and 4 bases, in that order; junction bases with no gene match: 9. Germline CDR1 MDHEN, CDR2 SYDVKM. The CDR3 is made up of 16 amino acids. The CDR3 here is CASSHPSGRRYNEQFF. DNA for the CDR3: TGTGCCAGCAGCCATCCTAGCGGGAGACGGTACAATGAGCAGTTCTTC. The full variable domain, completed using reference TRBV28 and TRBJ2-1, is DVKVTQSSRYLVKRTGEKVFLECVQDMDHENMFWYRQDPGLGLRLIYFSYDVKMKEKGDIPEGYSVSREKKERFSLILESASTNQTSMYLCASSHPSGRRYNEQFFGPGTRLTVL.

V is TRBV7-8 and J is TRBJ1-1; D perhaps matches TRBD1 (6 bases). Germline V CDR1 and CDR2: SGHVS, FQNEAQ. The CDR3 length is 16 residues. V was trimmed by 2 bases and J by 5 bases, leaving 18 bases between them. The DNA for the CDR3 is TGTGCCAGCAGCTTAAACAGGGTTCGACCAAGAACTGAAGCTTTCTTT. Amino acids: CASSLNRVRPRTEAFF.

In this sample, this clone turned up once. This chain uses TRBV5-8 with TRBJ1-4, with unresolved D. Trimming removed 2 bases from V and 7 bases from J, with 21 bases in between. The germline V gene encodes CDR1 SGHTS and CDR2 YDEGEE. This CDR3 spans 17 amino acids. CDR3 nucleotide sequence: TGTGCCAGCAGCTTCCCGGGCTCCGGGGTGACGGGTGAAAAACTGTTTTTT. It codes for CASSFPGSGVTGEKLFF. Variable domain in full (rest from reference TRBV5-8 and TRBJ1-4): EAGVTQSPTHLIKTRGQQATLRCSPISGHTSVYWYQQALGLGLQFLLWYDEGEERNRGNFPPRFSGRQFPNYSSELNVNALELEDSALYLCASSFPGSGVTGEKLFFGSGTQLSVL.

The chain carries TRBV6-2 or TRBV6-3 and TRBJ1-4; D not resolved. V gave up 6 bases and J gave up 10 bases, with 15 bases separating them. Germline lookup yields CDR1 MNHEY and CDR2 SVGEGT. The CDR3 spans 13 residues. The CDR3: CASSPWEGGKLFF. CDR3 nucleotides: TGTGCCAGCAGCCCCTGGGAGGGCGGAAAACTGTTTTTT.

The chain couples TRBV21-1 to TRBJ2-3; the table calls TRBD2, which could not be checked here. TRBV21-1 corresponds to a pseudogene. This CDR3 is 12 amino acids long. The DNA for the CDR3 is TGTGCCAGCAGAAACGAGGTTGTGACGCAGTATTTT. This encodes CASRNEVVTQYF.

The chain joins TRBV5-1 to TRBJ2-7; D possibly corresponds to TRBD1 (5 bases). V was shortened by 4 bases and J by 3 bases, with 5 bases between the two germline ends. The CDR3 runs to 11 residues. CDR1 is SGHRS, CDR2 YFSETQ, per germline. The CDR3 here is CASSQGYEQYF. CDR3 bases: TGCGCCAGCAGCCAGGGCTACGAGCAGTACTTC.

With regard to this clone: Since a much larger clone is just one base distant, this may be a read error. The sample carries other DNA sequences with the same CDR3. This chain's CDR3 is CASSAVVGNEKLFF. For the CDR3, the DNA is TGTGCTAGCAGCGCGGTTGTCGGTAATGAAAAACTGTTTTTT. This chain connects TRBV7-9 to TRBJ1-4; D is unresolved. Germline V gene data show CDR1 as SEHNR and CDR2 as FQNEAQ (reference sequence). This CDR3 has 14 amino acids.

This clone was recorded a few times. The rearrangement links TRBV7-8 to TRBJ1-6; 7 nucleotides line up with TRBD1. The V gene end was trimmed by 5 bases and the J gene end by 5 bases; junction bases not matched to a gene: 9. CDR1 and CDR2 (germline): SGHVS, FQNEAQ. This CDR3 has 16 residues. CDR3 coding DNA: TGTGCCAGCAGCCAGGAGGGGGGACAGCATAATTCACCCCTCCACTTT. This translates into CASSQEGGQHNSPLHF.

This clone was seen a handful of times. The genes are TRBV20-1 and TRBJ2-1, with 7 bases that match TRBD1. This CDR3 is 10 amino acids long. Trimming at V came to 5 bases and at J to 14 bases, leaving 6 bases not matched to a gene. CDR1 and CDR2 from the germline V gene are DFQATT and SNEGSKA (reference sequence). The CDR3 here is CSAEDRIKFF. CDR3 coding DNA: TGCAGTGCTGAGGACAGGATCAAGTTCTTC.

The gene calls are TRBV2 and TRBJ2-7, with D possibly TRBD2 on 6 matching bases. The CDR3 is 14 amino acids. Per germline, CDR1 SNHLY and CDR2 FYNNEI. V was shortened by 8 bases and J by 4 bases, with 18 bases between the two germline ends. CDR3 in amino acids: CASLPGGVPYEQYF. CDR3 coding DNA: TGTGCCAGCCTGCCCGGGGGTGTTCCATACGAGCAGTACTTC.

The rearrangement uses TRBV2 and TRBJ1-2, with no clear D. This CDR3 contains 8 residues. Per germline, CDR1 SNHLY and CDR2 FYNNEI. The ends were cut back, 10 bases at V and 8 bases at J, with 5 bases in the middle. The chain's CDR3 is CATPGYTF. The CDR3 nucleotides are TGTGCCACTCCCGGCTACACCTTC.

This clone has more than one count but fewer than ten. This chain links TRBV7-6 with TRBJ2-7; 8 bases are shared with TRBD1. Germline V gene data show CDR1 as SGHVS and CDR2 as FNYEAQ. The CDR3 is 15 residues long. V gave up 3 bases and J gave up 2 bases; unmatched junction bases: 6. The CDR3 loop reads CASSLDRETAYEQYF. As DNA, the CDR3 is TGTGCCAGCAGCTTGGACAGGGAAACTGCCTACGAGCAGTACTTC.

V gene TRBV7-8 combines with J gene TRBJ2-7, with 7 bases lining up with TRBD1. V was clipped by 5 bases and J by 3 bases; unmatched bases: 4. The V gene's germline CDR1 is SGHVS and CDR2 FQNEAQ. The CDR3 is made up of 13 amino acids. CDR3 in DNA: TGTGCCAGCAGCAATCGACAGGGCTACGAGCAGTACTTC. It codes for CASSNRQGYEQYF.

J is TRBJ1-3 and V is TRBV19; possibly TRBD1 for D (6 bases). This CDR3 spans 17 amino acids. V was cut by 2 bases and J by 4 bases, with 18 bases left in between. Germline-derived CDR1 and CDR2 are LNHDA and SQIVND (reference sequence). The CDR3 region has the DNA TGTGCCAGTAGTATAATTTACAGGGCGCAGGGGGGAAACACCATATATTTT. The encoded protein is CASSIIYRAQGGNTIYF.

V is TRBV19 and J is TRBJ2-6; D is perhaps TRBD2 (5 bases). V was pared by 4 bases and J by 4 bases, with 17 bases between. CDR1 is LNHDA, CDR2 SQIVND, per germline (reference sequence). The CDR3 is 17 residues long. CDR3 sequence (DNA): TGTGCCAGTAGTAGGAGCGGTTCTGCCCCCGGGGCCAACGTCCTGACTTTC. This translates into CASSRSGSAPGANVLTF.

This clone was counted a few times. The V gene is TRBV27, the J gene TRBJ2-7; 12 bases are a match to TRBD2. V was clipped by 6 bases and J by 7 bases; unmatched bases: 10. This CDR3 spans 15 amino acids. From germline, CDR1 is MNHEY and CDR2 SMNVEV (reference sequence). The CDR3 spells CASRTRTSGTKEQYF. Written as DNA, the CDR3 is TGTGCCAGCAGGACCCGGACTAGCGGGACGAAAGAGCAGTACTTC.

The chain recombines TRBV29-1 with TRBJ2-7, with a possible D match to TRBD1 (6 bases). This CDR3 comprises 11 residues. Germline-derived CDR1 and CDR2 are SQVTM and ANQGSEA. V lost 6 bases and J 8 bases, leaving 14 bases between the germline ends. This CDR3 reads CSVGQSVKQYF. For the CDR3, the DNA is TGCAGCGTCGGACAGTCTGTCAAGCAGTACTTC.

V usage is TRBV27 and J usage is TRBJ1-1, with D perhaps TRBD1 (6 bases). Germline-derived CDR1 and CDR2 are MNHEY and SMNVEV (reference sequence). Deletions cut 0 bases from V and 6 bases from J, with 8 bases between. The CDR3 totals 13 residues. The CDR3 DNA is TGTGCCAGCAGTTTATCAGGGGGTGCTGAAGCTTTCTTT. It codes for CASSLSGGAEAFF.